What follows describes a single T cell receptor beta chain. Germline V lookup: CDR1 LNHDA, CDR2 SQIVND (reference sequence). Trimming removed 7 bases at V and 5 bases at J, with 21 bases between. CDR3 length: 16 residues. In the authors' workflow: Nucleated cell number was recorded as an estimate derived from reference gene primer amplification. Profiling relied on immunoSEQ multiplex PCR, and the TCRdb table lists in-frame clones only, not all of them. V and J calls and clone size are given by that table; D and trimming were obtained from the DNA. Of 100,000 to 120,000 clones in the sample, under 75% were seen once. This record comes from a study of blood T cell repertoires in COVID-19. Looking at the study overall: Donors in the United States, Italy and Spain gave samples during acute or convalescent COVID-19. Sample material is recorded as cDNA or gDNA derived from T cells, B-cell-depleted T cells, or PBMCs.

The chain is built from TRBV19 and TRBJ2-1, with D possibly TRBD1 on 6 matching bases. Sequencing used peripheral blood. This TCR derives from an older woman with acute or convalescent COVID-19. The DNA of the CDR3 is TGTGCCAGTAAGGGCAGGGGCGGCGGTCCGAACAATGAGCAGTTCTTC. Amino acid sequence: CASKGRGGGPNNEQFF.